This TCR beta chain came from a study of cytomegalovirus exposure and HLA in healthy donors (dated by TCRdb to about 2017). Study-level background: An earlier analysis of approximately 600 of the donors reported about 290 Gb of sequence data and some 120 million unique TCR beta sequences from 190 million or so T cells. The study profiled the T cell repertoires of hundreds of subjects by immunosequencing and related them to cytomegalovirus serostatus. Roughly 320 gigabases of sequencing data and around 88 million unique TCR sequences made up an early release that covered roughly 670 HLA-typed donors. Among 300 to 500 genotyped donors of the cohort, an average of approximately 240,000 unique TCR beta nucleotide sequences was sequenced per donor, of which 15% to 20% were non-productive. A later genetic analysis took genome-wide SNP genotypes for about 55% of the 666 donors and used that subset as a discovery cohort. Four or five DR-DQ haplotypes were handled as single units for association and clustering because linkage in the cohort was strong. Besides the first cohort of approximately 710 subjects, a separate validation cohort made up of over 100 different subjects was used. A later analysis re-analyzed previously published TCR beta repertoires from 666 donors and added high-resolution HLA genotyping to study TCR occurrence patterns. Donor age, sex, ethnicity and CMV serostatus were compiled together with the repertoire data. Typing coverage differed by locus: A, B, C, DRB1 and DQB1 were typed in roughly 629-630 donors, DQA1 in about 500, DPA1 in roughly 590, and DPB1 in approximately 450. The study combined high-throughput TCR immunosequencing, statistical association of individual TCRs with disease status, and machine learning to predict cytomegalovirus infection status. The genetic ancestry cluster associated with self-reported Caucasian donors included roughly 84% of the roughly 400 genotyped donors. The study was designed to test whether signatures of past pathogen exposure could be identified by cataloging public T cell receptors. The later analysis used no new phenotypic data to find candidate immune exposures, relying instead on TCR beta sequences and their occurrence across donors. In an earlier analysis of around 540 of the donors, high-throughput TCR beta sequencing was used to judge whether each TCR beta V gene segment behaved as functional or pseudogenic. Class I and class II HLA loci were covered by the typing at four-digit resolution. All discovery cohort repertoires had been generated on a single sequencing platform.

The cohort was made up of 666 healthy bone marrow donors. All cohort members were sampled while nominally healthy, although unrecorded immune exposures were likely present. The donor tested CMV seronegative, placing the donor among the 350 or so seronegative members of the cohort. A peripheral blood sample was provided by each donor, and peripheral blood mononuclear cells were used for TCR beta sequencing. The Qiagen DNeasy Blood Extraction Kit was used to extract genomic DNA from the blood cell samples. Paper-wide results and their limitations: A later analysis found that most CMV-associated TCR beta chains appeared HLA-restricted, with HLA associations seemingly driven largely by CMV exposure. In an earlier analysis of 587 of the donors, most TCR beta V segments appeared in productive rearrangements about 87% or about 30% of the time, broadly matching IMGT annotations. A later genetic analysis reported fewer N-insertions in productive TCRs among donors in an Asian-associated ancestry cluster than the roughly 640-donor mean. Assigning TCR associations to individual alleles was difficult when HLA alleles, especially DR and DQ, strongly co-occurred. The sequencing pipeline was judged likely to have produced a cluster of highly shared sequence variants as a technical artifact. Because counts were too low, more than 15 rarely observed V segments, including chromosome 9 orphons, were left out of the earlier analysis of 587 of the donors. Three of the identified cytomegalovirus-associated TCR beta chains were confirmed in vitro to be specific for cytomegalovirus antigens. Some IMGT-functional V segments, including TRBV6-2 and TRBV6-3, could not be distinguished by the 87-base-pair reads and were therefore excluded. According to the authors, the approach could potentially be generalized to other disease states and immunological phenotypes. A further reported finding was that TCR beta sequences accurately predicted the HLA-A and HLA-B alleles for most subjects in the first cohort. In a later analysis, HLA-associated TCR beta chains showed more clonal expansion and lower generation probabilities than non-associated chains that were equally common. In a later genetic analysis, a missense DCLRE1C variant was associated with V-gene and J-gene trimming of TCR beta chains, and the association was replicated in an independent cohort. A later analysis found that TCR association rates varied across HLA loci, with DRB1 alleles showing the most associated TCRs and HLA-C alleles the fewest. The cohort was sequenced for TCR beta chains only, and without alpha or paired-chain data the features that could be detected were limited. According to a later analysis, parvovirus B19, influenza, CMV and Epstein-Barr virus appeared linked to several top co-occurrence clusters. The classifier was reported to diagnose cytomegalovirus status with high specificity and sensitivity in both the original and validation cohorts. Because some donors lacked HLA typing at each locus, the association tests relied only on the typed subset. The study listed 150 to 200 TCR beta chains as associated with cytomegalovirus. Correlated functional status among segregating V segments might be attributable to linkage disequilibrium, but an unknown experimental factor could not be ruled out. While some public TCRs were present in many individuals, most TCR sequences turned up only very rarely across donors. In a later analysis, 16,951 TCR beta sequences were associated with specific HLA alleles at a false discovery rate of 0.05. Sequencing depth was assumed to be roughly uniform across donors in the presence/absence analyses, though that assumption may not hold. Immune exposure information for the cohort was limited to CMV serostatus.

Library creation used the immunoSEQ multiplex PCR assay. For the multiplex PCR, a mixture combining 60 forward primers for TCR Vbeta segments and 13 reverse primers for TCR Jbeta segments was used. The CDR3 region of rearranged TCR beta genes was amplified from genomic DNA with a multiplex PCR assay. The Illumina HiSeq System was used to sequence the amplified TCR beta libraries as 87-base-pair reads. The published analysis was carried out like this. Across the roughly 640 repertoires, a later analysis counted roughly 77 million unique TCR beta chains, some 11 million of which were shared by at least two donors. A nearest-neighbor algorithm error-corrected the raw reads and collapsed the reads into unique sequences, merging closely related sequences to remove PCR and sequencing errors. To assign V, D and J gene segments, CDR3 sequences were aligned to IMGT reference sequences. Each retained sequence needed at least a six-nucleotide match to both a V gene segment and a J gene segment. Rearrangements were classified as productive when the CDR3 lacked stop codons and remained in frame with V and J, and all other rearrangements were classified as non-productive. CDR3 was defined according to IMGT convention as the region running from the second conserved V-encoded cysteine to the conserved J-encoded phenylalanine. The earlier analysis of 500 to 650 of the donors excluded any sequence lacking an unambiguous match to a single V gene segment. In an earlier analysis of approximately 500 of the donors, a V segment was called functional when productive rearrangements were above 56.7%, and segregating when the standard deviation between donors exceeded 5%. A statistical classification framework was built for diagnosing cytomegalovirus status from the catalog of TCR beta chain sequences. V and J gene assignment, in a later analysis, came from comparing TCR nucleotide sequences with IMGT/GENE-DB human TR gene sequences. A later analysis assigned CDR3 sequences and most-parsimonious VDJ recombination scenarios with the TCRdist pipeline. In a later analysis, every TCR beta chain was defined by the combination of its CDR3 amino acid sequence and its V-gene family, and reads without a unique V-gene family were dropped. A later analysis removed several hundred highly shared, low-generation-probability nucleotide sequences to deal with suspected cross-contamination and a sequencing artifact. In a later analysis, a clonal expansion index was calculated for each public chain from normalized within-repertoire ranks of inferred template counts. A later analysis computed generation probabilities with a VDJ recombination model fitted to out-of-frame rearrangements, and checked the results against IGoR. In a later analysis, hypergeometric tests were used to score TCR-TCR, TCR-HLA and TCR-CMV co-occurrence, with a repertoire-size bias correction applied to TCR pairs. A later analysis estimated false discovery rates by permuting HLA or CMV assignments 20 times. In a later analysis, co-occurring TCRs were grouped with DBSCAN, and TCRdist sequence similarity was added when clustering was performed within HLA-allele-positive subsets. Co-occurrence clustering excluded repertoires with fewer than 30,000 or more than 120,000 public chains, plus five with anomalous nucleotide sharing. What TCRdb holds here is the immuneACCESS table cut down to in-frame rearrangements. Part of the clones is not present; checked against another copy, under half of the missing clones reflect an unresolved V gene, and the others are unexplained. D and trimming come from the DNA, and the V and J calls and clone size come from that table. The sample table records some 170,000 clones; about four fifths of these occur just once. Jointly, the top ten make up about 3.1% of the sample.

The CDR3, from cysteine to phenylalanine, totals 15 residues. Of all the DNA, just the CDR3 is kept, 45 bases in frame from base 1. The germline V and J ends show losses of 0 bases and 9 bases respectively, and no gene match explains 5 bases of the junction. According to the germline V gene, CDR1 reads SGDLS and CDR2 reads YYNGEE. This clone has more than one count but fewer than ten. Which antigen it targets is not known. The record has no base qualities; no much larger clone is one base away. The origin of this receptor is a female donor in good health and CMV-seronegative. Source material: PBMCs. The chain was built from TRBV9 and TRBJ2-1, with TRBD1 identical over 11 junction bases. The nucleotide sequence reads as follows: TGTGCCAGCAGCGTAGTAGGACAGGGGGCTGGTGAGCAGTTCTTC. It translates to CASSVVGQGAGEQFF.